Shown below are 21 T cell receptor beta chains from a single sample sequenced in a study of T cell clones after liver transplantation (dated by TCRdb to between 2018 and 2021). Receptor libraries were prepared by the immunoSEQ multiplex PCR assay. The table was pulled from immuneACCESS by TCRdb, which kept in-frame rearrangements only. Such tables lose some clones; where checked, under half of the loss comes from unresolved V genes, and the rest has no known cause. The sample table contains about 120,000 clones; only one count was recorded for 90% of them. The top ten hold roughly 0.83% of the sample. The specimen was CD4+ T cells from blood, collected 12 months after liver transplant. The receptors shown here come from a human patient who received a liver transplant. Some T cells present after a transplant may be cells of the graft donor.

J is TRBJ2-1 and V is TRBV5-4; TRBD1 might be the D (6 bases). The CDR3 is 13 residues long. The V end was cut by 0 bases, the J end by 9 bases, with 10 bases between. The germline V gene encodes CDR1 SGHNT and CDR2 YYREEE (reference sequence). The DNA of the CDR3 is TGTGCCAGCAGCTTGGAGCAAGGGGGTGAGCAGTTCTTC. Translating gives CASSLEQGGEQFF.

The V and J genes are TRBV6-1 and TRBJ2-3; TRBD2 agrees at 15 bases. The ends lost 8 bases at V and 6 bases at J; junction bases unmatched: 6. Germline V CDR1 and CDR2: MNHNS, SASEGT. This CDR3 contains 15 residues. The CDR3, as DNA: TGTGCCAGCTGGACTAGCGGGAGGGTCGAGGATACGCAGTATTTT. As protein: CASWTSGRVEDTQYF.

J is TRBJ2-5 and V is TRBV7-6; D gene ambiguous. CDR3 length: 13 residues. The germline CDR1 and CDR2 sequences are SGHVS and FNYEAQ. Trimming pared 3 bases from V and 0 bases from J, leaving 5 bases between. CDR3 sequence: CASSFSHQETQYF. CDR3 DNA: TGTGCCAGCAGCTTTAGTCACCAAGAGACCCAGTACTTC.

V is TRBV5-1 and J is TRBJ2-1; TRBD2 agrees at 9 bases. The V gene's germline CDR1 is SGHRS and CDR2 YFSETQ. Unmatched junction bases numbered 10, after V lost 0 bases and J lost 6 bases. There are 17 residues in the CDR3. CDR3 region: CASSLARGRAGRNEQFF. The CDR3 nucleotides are TGCGCCAGCAGCTTGGCCCGCGGGAGGGCCGGTCGCAATGAGCAGTTCTTC.

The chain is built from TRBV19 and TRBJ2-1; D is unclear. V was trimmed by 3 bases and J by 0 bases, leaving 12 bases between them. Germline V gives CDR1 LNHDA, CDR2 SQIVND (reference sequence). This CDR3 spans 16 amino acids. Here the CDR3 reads CASSMVRGVSYNEQFF. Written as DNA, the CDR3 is TGTGCCAGTAGTATGGTACGTGGGGTCTCCTACAATGAGCAGTTCTTC.

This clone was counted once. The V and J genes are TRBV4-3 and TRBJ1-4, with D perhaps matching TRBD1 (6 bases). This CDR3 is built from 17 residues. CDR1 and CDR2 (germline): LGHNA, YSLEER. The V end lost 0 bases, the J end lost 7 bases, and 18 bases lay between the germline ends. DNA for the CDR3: TGCGCCAGCAGCCAAGAATGGGGGAAAGGGGGAGGTGAAAAACTGTTTTTT. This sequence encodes CASSQEWGKGGGEKLFF.

CDR3 loop: CASSLGAGIGEAFF. The CDR3, as DNA: TGTGCCAGCAGCTTAGGGGCCGGGATAGGTGAAGCTTTCTTT. This chain connects TRBV7-2 to TRBJ1-1; no clear D gene. This CDR3 spans 14 amino acids. The V end lost 1 base, the J end lost 7 bases, and 13 bases lay between the germline ends. Germline CDR1 reads SGHTA; CDR2 reads FQGNSA.

The CDR3 DNA reads as TGTGCCCCTCCCGAGGGGCAAGAGGAAAAACTGTTTTTT. It is translated as CAPPEGQEEKLFF. The chain links TRBV30 to TRBJ1-4; TRBD1 is a possible D gene (5 bases). This CDR3 has 13 residues. CDR1 is GTSNPN and CDR2 is SVGIG in the germline V gene (reference sequence). V gave up 8 bases and J gave up 8 bases, with 18 bases separating them.

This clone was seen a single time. This CDR3 is CASSVVWQGNGELFF. CDR3 in DNA: TGTGCCAGCAGCGTAGTGTGGCAGGGAAACGGGGAGCTGTTTTTT. The V and J genes are TRBV9 and TRBJ2-2; a possible D gene is TRBD1 (5 bases). The V gene lost 0 bases and the J gene lost 7 bases, with 13 bases spanning the gap. The CDR3 length is 15 residues. The germline gives CDR1 SGDLS, CDR2 YYNGEE. Complete variable domain (other parts from reference TRBV9 and TRBJ2-2): DSGVTQTPKHLITATGQRVTLRCSPRSGDLSVYWYQQSLDQGLQFLIQYYNGEERAKGNILERFSAQQFPDLHSELNLSSLELGDSALYFCASSVVWQGNGELFFGEGSRLTVL.

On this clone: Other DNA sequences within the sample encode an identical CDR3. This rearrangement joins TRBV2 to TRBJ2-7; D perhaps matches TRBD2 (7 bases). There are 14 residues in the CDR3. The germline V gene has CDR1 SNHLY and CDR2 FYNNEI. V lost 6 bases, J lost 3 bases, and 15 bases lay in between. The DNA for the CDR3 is TGTGCCAGCAGGACCGGCGGGGGCCTCTACGAGCAGTACTTC. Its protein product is CASRTGGGLYEQYF.

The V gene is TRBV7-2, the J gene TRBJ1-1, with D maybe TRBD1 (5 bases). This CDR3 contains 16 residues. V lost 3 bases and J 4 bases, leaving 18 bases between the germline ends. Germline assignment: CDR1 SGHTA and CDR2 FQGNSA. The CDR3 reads CASSLSPGGGSTEAFF. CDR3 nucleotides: TGTGCCAGCAGCTTGTCCCCCGGGGGGGGTAGCACTGAAGCTTTCTTT.

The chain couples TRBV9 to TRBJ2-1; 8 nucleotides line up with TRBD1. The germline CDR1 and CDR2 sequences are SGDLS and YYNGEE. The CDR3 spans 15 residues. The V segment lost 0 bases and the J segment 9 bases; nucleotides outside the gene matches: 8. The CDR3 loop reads CASSVATGGIGEQFF. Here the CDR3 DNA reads TGTGCCAGCAGCGTAGCTACAGGGGGTATTGGTGAGCAGTTCTTC.

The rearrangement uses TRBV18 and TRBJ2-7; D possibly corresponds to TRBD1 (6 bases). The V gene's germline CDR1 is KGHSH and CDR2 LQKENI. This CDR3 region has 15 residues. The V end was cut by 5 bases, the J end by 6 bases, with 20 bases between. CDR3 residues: CASSEARAGVAEQYF. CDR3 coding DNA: TGTGCCAGCTCAGAAGCTAGAGCAGGGGTGGCCGAGCAGTACTTC.

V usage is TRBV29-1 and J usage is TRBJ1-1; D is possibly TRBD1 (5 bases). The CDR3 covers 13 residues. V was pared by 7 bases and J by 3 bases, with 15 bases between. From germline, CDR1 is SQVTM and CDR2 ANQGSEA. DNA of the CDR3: TGCAGCGGCGGAAAGGGGAGTGACACTGAAGCTTTCTTT. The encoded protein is CSGGKGSDTEAFF.

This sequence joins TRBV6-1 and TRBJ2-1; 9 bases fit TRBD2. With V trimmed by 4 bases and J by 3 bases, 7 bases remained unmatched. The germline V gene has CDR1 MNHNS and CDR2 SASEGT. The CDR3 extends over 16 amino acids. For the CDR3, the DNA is TGTGCCAGCAGTGCCCTGACTAGCGGCTACTACAATGAGCAGTTCTTC. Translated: CASSALTSGYYNEQFF.

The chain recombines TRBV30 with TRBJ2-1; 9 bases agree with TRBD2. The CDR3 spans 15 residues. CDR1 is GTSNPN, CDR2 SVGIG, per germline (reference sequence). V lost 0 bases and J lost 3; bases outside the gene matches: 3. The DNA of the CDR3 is TGTGCCTGGAGTGTACCTAGCGGGATCTACAATGAGCAGTTCTTC. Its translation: CAWSVPSGIYNEQFF. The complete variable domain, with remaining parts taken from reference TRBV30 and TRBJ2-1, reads SQTIHQWPATLVQPVGSPLSLECTVEGTSNPNLYWYRQAAGRGLQLLFYSVGIGQISSEVPQNLSASRPQDRQFILSSKKLLLSDSGFYLCAWSVPSGIYNEQFFGPGTRLTVL.

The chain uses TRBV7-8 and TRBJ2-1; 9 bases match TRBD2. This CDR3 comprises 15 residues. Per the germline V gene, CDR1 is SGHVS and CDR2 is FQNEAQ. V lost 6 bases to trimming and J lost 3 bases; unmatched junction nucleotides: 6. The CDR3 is CASRLSGSIYNEQFF. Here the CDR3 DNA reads TGTGCCAGCAGGCTTAGCGGGAGTATCTACAATGAGCAGTTCTTC.

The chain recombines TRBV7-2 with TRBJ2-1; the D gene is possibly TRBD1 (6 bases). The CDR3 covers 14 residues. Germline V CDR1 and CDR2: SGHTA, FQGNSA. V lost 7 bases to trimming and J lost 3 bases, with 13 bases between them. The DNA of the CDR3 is TGTGCCAGCAACGGAGACAGGCACTACAATGAGCAGTTCTTC. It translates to CASNGDRHYNEQFF.

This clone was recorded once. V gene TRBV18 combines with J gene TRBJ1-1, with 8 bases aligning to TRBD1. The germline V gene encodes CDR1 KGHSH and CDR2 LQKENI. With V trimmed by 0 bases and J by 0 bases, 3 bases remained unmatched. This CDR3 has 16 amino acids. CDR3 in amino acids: CASSPPTGAVNTEAFF. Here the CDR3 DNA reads TGTGCCAGCTCACCACCGACAGGGGCCGTGAACACTGAAGCTTTCTTT.

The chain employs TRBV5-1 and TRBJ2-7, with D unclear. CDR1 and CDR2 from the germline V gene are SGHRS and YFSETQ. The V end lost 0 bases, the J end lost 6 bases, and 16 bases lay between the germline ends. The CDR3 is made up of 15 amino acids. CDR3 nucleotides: TGCGCCAGCAGCTTGGCAGGTCCGACGATTGTCGAGCAGTACTTC. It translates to CASSLAGPTIVEQYF.

CDR3 sequence: CASSQDISGANVLTF. For the CDR3, the DNA is TGTGCCAGCAGCCAGGACATCTCTGGGGCCAACGTCCTGACTTTC. The chain links TRBV7-8 to TRBJ2-6, with D possibly matching TRBD1 (5 bases). Germline V gene data show CDR1 as SGHVS and CDR2 as FQNEAQ. CDR3 length: 15 amino acids. Trimming took off 5 bases at V and 0 bases at J, with 8 bases between the two ends.